The source of this T cell receptor (beta chain) is a study of T cell changes during pregnancy in multiple sclerosis. Germline V CDR1 and CDR2: SEHNR, FQNEAQ (reference sequence). V shed 4 bases and J 2 bases; nucleotides not matched to a gene: 7. The CDR3 is 15 amino acids. TCRdb's table, derived via immunoSEQ multiplex PCR, lists solely in-frame clones and lacks some. The profile shows 26,000 or so clones, 75% to 95% of them singletons. Sequences were derived from CD8+ T cells from peripheral blood mononuclear cells, sampled before pregnancy. The source of this sequence is a female donor with multiple sclerosis, enrolled in a pregnancy study. The chain couples TRBV7-9 to TRBJ2-7; 8 positions agree with TRBD1. Here the CDR3 reads CASSSTQGAAYEQYF. As DNA, the CDR3 is TGTGCCAGCAGCTCAACCCAGGGGGCGGCCTACGAGCAGTACTTC.